The rows below give T cell receptor beta chains drawn from one sample of a study of T cells in Graves' hyperthyroidism and ophthalmopathy. TCRdb re-analysed the multiplex PCR reads in MiXCR, keeping a single row per CDR3 protein. The data contain around 600,000 distinct CDR3 sequences, about 14% of them singletons. The sequencing sample was made of blood. The source is a woman aged 45-65 years with Graves' ophthalmopathy. Each CDR3 is given with its conserved first and last residue. A D gene is named only where the DNA matches it firmly. The size of a clone is reported for some rows only, either as once, few or many, or as a class for expanded clones.

len: 16
d_gene: NA
v_gene: TRBV11-2
j_gene: TRBJ2-4
abundance: NA
CDR3aa: CASSRGQPLAKNIQYF
CDR3nt: TGTGCCAGCAGCCGGGGGCAGCCTCTAGCCAAAAACATTCAGTACTTC

len: 13
d_gene: NA
v_gene: TRBV20-1
j_gene: TRBJ1-2
abundance: NA
CDR3aa: CSAIDGTHYGYTF
CDR3nt: TGCAGTGCTATCGACGGGACACACTATGGCTACACCTTC

len: 12
d_gene: NA
v_gene: TRBV7-9
j_gene: TRBJ1-1
abundance: many
CDR3aa: CASKQGNTEAFF
CDR3nt: TGTGCCAGCAAACAGGGGAACACTGAAGCTTTCTTT

len: 15
d_gene: NA
v_gene: TRBV7-9
j_gene: TRBJ1-4
abundance: few
CDR3aa: CASSLTLTTNEKLFF
CDR3nt: TGTGCCAGCAGCTTAACCCTAACAACTAATGAAAAACTGTTTTTT

len: 15
d_gene: TRBD1
v_gene: TRBV19
j_gene: TRBJ1-1
abundance: NA
CDR3aa: CASSRHRGLDTEAFF
CDR3nt: TGTGCCAGTAGTCGGCACAGGGGGCTGGACACTGAAGCTTTCTTT

len: 15
d_gene: TRBD2
v_gene: TRBV27
j_gene: TRBJ2-7
abundance: many
CDR3aa: CASSAIAGEPYEQYF
CDR3nt: TGTGCCAGCAGTGCAATAGCGGGGGAACCCTACGAGCAGTACTTC

len: 16
d_gene: TRBD2
v_gene: TRBV30
j_gene: TRBJ2-3
abundance: NA
CDR3aa: CAWSRGTSGRADTQYF
CDR3nt: TGTGCCTGGAGTAGAGGGACTAGCGGGAGAGCAGATACGCAGTATTTT

len: 11
d_gene: NA
v_gene: TRBV18
j_gene: TRBJ1-5
abundance: once
CDR3aa: CASSPPQPQHF
CDR3nt: TGTGCCAGCTCACCACCTCAGCCCCAGCATTTT

len: 11
d_gene: NA
v_gene: TRBV4-2
j_gene: TRBJ2-7
abundance: many
CDR3aa: CASSQGAEQYF
CDR3nt: TGTGCCAGCAGCCAAGGCGCCGAGCAGTACTTC

len: 16
d_gene: NA
v_gene: TRBV27
j_gene: TRBJ2-3
abundance: many
CDR3aa: CASSFRYPTSTDTQYF
CDR3nt: TGTGCCAGCAGTTTTCGCTACCCTACTAGCACAGATACGCAGTATTTT

len: 14
d_gene: NA
v_gene: TRBV12-5
j_gene: TRBJ2-7
abundance: few
CDR3aa: CASGLIHAGPEQYF
CDR3nt: TGTGCTAGTGGTTTGATACACGCAGGGCCCGAGCAGTACTTC

len: 16
d_gene: TRBD1
v_gene: TRBV11-3
j_gene: TRBJ2-1
abundance: many
CDR3aa: CASSLGGDRGRDEQFF
CDR3nt: TGTGCCAGCAGCTTAGGAGGTGACAGGGGGAGGGATGAGCAGTTCTTC

len: 16
d_gene: TRBD1
v_gene: TRBV19
j_gene: TRBJ2-1
abundance: NA
CDR3aa: CASSAPGQGTYNEQFF
CDR3nt: TGTGCCAGTAGTGCACCGGGACAGGGAACCTACAATGAGCAGTTCTTC

len: 15
d_gene: TRBD2
v_gene: TRBV11-3
j_gene: TRBJ2-1
abundance: many
CDR3aa: CASSFERESYNEQFF
CDR3nt: TGTGCCAGCAGCTTCGAGCGGGAGTCCTACAATGAGCAGTTCTTC

len: 12
d_gene: TRBD1
v_gene: TRBV7-9
j_gene: TRBJ1-5
abundance: NA
CDR3aa: CATSTGGQPQHF
CDR3nt: TGTGCCACCTCGACAGGGGGTCAGCCCCAGCATTTT

len: 14
d_gene: TRBD1
v_gene: TRBV6-5
j_gene: TRBJ2-5
abundance: NA
CDR3aa: CASSYSTGVETQYF
CDR3nt: TGTGCCAGCAGTTACTCTACAGGGGTCGAGACCCAGTACTTC

len: 17
d_gene: TRBD1
v_gene: TRBV27
j_gene: TRBJ1-1
abundance: many
CDR3aa: CASSTVGDRGLGTEAFF
CDR3nt: TGTGCCAGCAGCACTGTTGGGGACAGGGGGCTTGGCACTGAAGCTTTCTTT

len: 15
d_gene: NA
v_gene: TRBV5-4
j_gene: TRBJ2-4
abundance: NA
CDR3aa: CASSAVKQGRDIQYF
CDR3nt: TGTGCCAGCAGCGCGGTCAAACAGGGAAGGGACATTCAGTACTTC

len: 13
d_gene: NA
v_gene: TRBV5-1
j_gene: TRBJ2-5
abundance: many
CDR3aa: CASSSQLGETQYF
CDR3nt: TGCGCCAGCAGCTCCCAGCTGGGGGAGACCCAGTACTTC

len: 16
d_gene: TRBD1
v_gene: TRBV5-1
j_gene: TRBJ2-3
abundance: once
CDR3aa: CASSALIIQGSDTQYF
CDR3nt: TGCGCCAGCAGTGCCCTCATAATACAGGGGTCAGATACGCAGTATTTT

len: 18
d_gene: NA
v_gene: TRBV7-9
j_gene: TRBJ1-4
abundance: NA
CDR3aa: CASSLERTARGLNEKLFF
CDR3nt: TGTGCCAGCAGCTTAGAGAGGACCGCACGGGGCCTCAATGAAAAACTGTTTTTT

len: 15
d_gene: TRBD2
v_gene: TRBV12-3/TRBV12-4
j_gene: TRBJ2-2
abundance: many
CDR3aa: CASTPIGGSAGELFF
CDR3nt: TGTGCCAGCACCCCCATCGGCGGGAGCGCCGGGGAGCTGTTTTTT

len: 14
d_gene: NA
v_gene: TRBV3-1
j_gene: TRBJ1-3
abundance: NA
CDR3aa: CASSQREGGNTIYF
CDR3nt: TGTGCCAGCAGCCAAAGGGAGGGAGGAAACACCATATATTTT

len: 15
d_gene: NA
v_gene: TRBV6-9
j_gene: TRBJ2-1
abundance: few
CDR3aa: CASSYRTGGYNEQFF
CDR3nt: TGTGCCAGCAGCTACCGGACTGGGGGTTACAATGAGCAGTTCTTC

len: 15
d_gene: TRBD1
v_gene: TRBV19
j_gene: TRBJ1-2
abundance: many
CDR3aa: CASSSDRGANYGYTF
CDR3nt: TGTGCCAGTAGTTCCGACAGGGGAGCTAACTATGGCTACACCTTC

len: 15
d_gene: NA
v_gene: TRBV6-1
j_gene: TRBJ1-6
abundance: NA
CDR3aa: CASSETPRGNSPLHF
CDR3nt: TGTGCCAGCAGTGAGACACCCCGGGGGAATTCACCCCTCCACTTT

len: 12
d_gene: NA
v_gene: TRBV27
j_gene: TRBJ1-2
abundance: NA
CDR3aa: CASRGTGAGYTF
CDR3nt: TGTGCCAGCAGGGGAACTGGGGCGGGCTACACCTTC

len: 15
d_gene: TRBD1
v_gene: TRBV28
j_gene: TRBJ1-5
abundance: many
CDR3aa: CATKGQAFRNQPQHF
CDR3nt: TGTGCCACCAAAGGACAGGCTTTCCGCAATCAGCCCCAGCATTTT

len: 15
d_gene: TRBD2
v_gene: TRBV7-3
j_gene: TRBJ2-1
abundance: few
CDR3aa: CASSPRSGRGNEQFF
CDR3nt: TGTGCCAGCAGCCCCAGGAGCGGGAGAGGCAATGAGCAGTTCTTC

len: 18
d_gene: NA
v_gene: TRBV11-2
j_gene: TRBJ2-1
abundance: many
CDR3aa: CASSFRMGRGLSYNEQFF
CDR3nt: TGTGCCAGCAGCTTCCGAATGGGGCGCGGGCTGTCCTACAATGAGCAGTTCTTC

len: 15
d_gene: TRBD2
v_gene: TRBV3-1
j_gene: TRBJ2-1
abundance: many
CDR3aa: CASSQGTSGTGEQFF
CDR3nt: TGTGCCAGCAGCCAAGGGACTAGCGGGACCGGTGAGCAGTTCTTC

len: 19
d_gene: TRBD2
v_gene: TRBV6-1
j_gene: TRBJ2-1
abundance: many
CDR3aa: CASRVFPVGAGGDYNEQFF
CDR3nt: TGTGCCAGCAGAGTTTTTCCCGTGGGAGCGGGAGGGGACTACAATGAGCAGTTCTTC

len: 15
d_gene: NA
v_gene: TRBV9
j_gene: TRBJ2-5
abundance: NA
CDR3aa: CASSVGGGVVETQYF
CDR3nt: TGTGCCAGCAGCGTAGGGGGAGGAGTGGTGGAGACCCAGTACTTC

len: 17
d_gene: TRBD2
v_gene: TRBV7-3
j_gene: TRBJ2-1
abundance: NA
CDR3aa: CASSFELAGSSYNEQFF
CDR3nt: TGTGCCAGCAGCTTCGAATTAGCGGGGAGCTCCTACAATGAGCAGTTCTTC

len: 13
d_gene: NA
v_gene: TRBV19
j_gene: TRBJ1-5
abundance: many
CDR3aa: CASSVTGDQPQHF
CDR3nt: TGTGCCAGTAGTGTGACAGGAGATCAGCCCCAGCATTTT

len: 13
d_gene: NA
v_gene: TRBV19
j_gene: TRBJ2-7
abundance: few
CDR3aa: CASSMARGYEQYF
CDR3nt: TGTGCCAGTAGTATGGCCAGGGGCTACGAGCAGTACTTC

len: 15
d_gene: TRBD2
v_gene: TRBV7-3
j_gene: TRBJ2-1
abundance: many
CDR3aa: CASSSGAGNYNEQFF
CDR3nt: TGTGCCAGCAGCTCAGGAGCGGGAAACTACAATGAGCAGTTCTTC

len: 15
d_gene: NA
v_gene: TRBV5-4
j_gene: TRBJ1-3
abundance: NA
CDR3aa: CASSLGPRPLDTIYF
CDR3nt: TGTGCCAGCAGCTTGGGGCCTCGTCCGCTGGACACCATATATTTT

len: 15
d_gene: TRBD2
v_gene: TRBV30
j_gene: TRBJ2-1
abundance: many
CDR3aa: CAWNLAGGLYNEQFF
CDR3nt: TGTGCCTGGAATTTAGCGGGAGGGCTTTACAATGAGCAGTTCTTC

len: 13
d_gene: NA
v_gene: TRBV20-1
j_gene: TRBJ1-5
abundance: many
CDR3aa: CSARPDPNQPQHF
CDR3nt: TGCAGTGCTAGACCCGATCCCAATCAGCCCCAGCATTTT

len: 16
d_gene: TRBD1
v_gene: TRBV5-1
j_gene: TRBJ2-7
abundance: few
CDR3aa: CASSFSRTGGSYEQYF
CDR3nt: TGCGCCAGCAGCTTCTCGAGGACAGGGGGGTCCTACGAGCAGTACTTC

len: 15
d_gene: TRBD1
v_gene: TRBV5-1
j_gene: TRBJ1-1
abundance: NA
CDR3aa: CASSLVGRGSTEAFF
CDR3nt: TGCGCCAGCAGCTTGGTTGGCAGGGGGTCCACTGAAGCTTTCTTT

len: 15
d_gene: TRBD1
v_gene: TRBV9
j_gene: TRBJ1-6
abundance: NA
CDR3aa: CASSTQTGRDSPLHF
CDR3nt: TGTGCCAGCAGCACCCAGACAGGGAGGGATTCACCCCTCCACTTT

len: 19
d_gene: NA
v_gene: TRBV9
j_gene: TRBJ2-5
abundance: many
CDR3aa: CASSAADRTRKGAQETQYF
CDR3nt: TGTGCCAGCAGCGCAGCGGACAGGACTAGGAAGGGTGCACAAGAGACCCAGTACTTC

len: 16
d_gene: TRBD1
v_gene: TRBV4-2
j_gene: TRBJ1-2
abundance: NA
CDR3aa: CASSQVPGQYNYGYTF
CDR3nt: TGTGCCAGCAGCCAAGTTCCGGGACAGTATAACTATGGCTACACCTTC

len: 13
d_gene: NA
v_gene: TRBV2
j_gene: TRBJ2-1
abundance: many
CDR3aa: CASSTHSYNEQFF
CDR3nt: TGTGCCAGCAGCACCCACTCCTACAATGAGCAGTTCTTC